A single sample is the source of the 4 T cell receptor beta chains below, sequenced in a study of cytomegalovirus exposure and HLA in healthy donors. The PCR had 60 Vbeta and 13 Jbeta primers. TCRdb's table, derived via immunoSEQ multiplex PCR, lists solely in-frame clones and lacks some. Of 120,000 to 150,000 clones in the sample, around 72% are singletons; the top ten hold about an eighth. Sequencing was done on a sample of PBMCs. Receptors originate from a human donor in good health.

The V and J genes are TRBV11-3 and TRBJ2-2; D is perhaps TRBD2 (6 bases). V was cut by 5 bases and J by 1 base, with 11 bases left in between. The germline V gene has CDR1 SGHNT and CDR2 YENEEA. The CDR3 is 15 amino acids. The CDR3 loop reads CASSGVSGNTGELFF. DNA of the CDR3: TGTGCCAGCAGCGGGGTTAGCGGGAACACCGGGGAGCTGTTTTTT. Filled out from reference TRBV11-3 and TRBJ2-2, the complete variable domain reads EAGVVQSPRYKIIEKKQPVAFWCNPISGHNTLYWYLQNLGQGPELLIRYENEEAVDDSQLPKDRFSAERLKGVDSTLKIQPAELGDSAVYLCASSGVSGNTGELFFGEGSRLTVL.

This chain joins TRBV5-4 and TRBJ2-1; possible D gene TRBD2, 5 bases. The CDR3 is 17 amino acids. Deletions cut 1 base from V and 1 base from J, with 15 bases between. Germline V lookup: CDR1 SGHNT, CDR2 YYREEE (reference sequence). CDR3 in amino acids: CASSLFGPGGSYNEQFF. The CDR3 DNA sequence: TGTGCCAGCAGCTTGTTCGGGCCCGGAGGATCCTACAATGAGCAGTTCTTC.

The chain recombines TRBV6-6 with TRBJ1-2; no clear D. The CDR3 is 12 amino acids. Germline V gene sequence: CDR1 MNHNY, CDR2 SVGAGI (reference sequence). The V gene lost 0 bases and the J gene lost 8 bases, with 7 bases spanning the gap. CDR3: CASSYSTRGYTF. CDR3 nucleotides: TGTGCCAGCAGTTACTCAACTAGGGGCTACACCTTC.

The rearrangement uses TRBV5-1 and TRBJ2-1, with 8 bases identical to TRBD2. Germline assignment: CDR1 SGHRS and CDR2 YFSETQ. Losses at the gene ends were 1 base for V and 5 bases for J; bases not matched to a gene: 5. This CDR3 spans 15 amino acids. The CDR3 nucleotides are TGCGCCAGCAGCTTGAACAGCGGGGGTAACAATGAGCAGTTCTTC. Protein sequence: CASSLNSGGNNEQFF.